These 32 T cell receptor beta chains originate from one sample sequenced in a study of CD8+ T cells in alopecia areata. RNA was extracted and reverse transcribed into cDNA as the sequencing template. TCRdb's table, derived via immunoSEQ multiplex PCR, lists solely in-frame clones and lacks some. The sample lists approximately 130,000 clones; 47% were seen once. The specimen sequenced was NKG2D-low CD8+ T cells sorted from blood. All receptors derive from a human donor with alopecia areata.

DNA for the CDR3: TGTGCCAGCAGTCCCCTCCCAGATACGCAGTATTTT. Translated, it gives CASSPLPDTQYF. The chain carries TRBV27 and TRBJ2-3; no clear D gene. Germline CDR1 is MNHEY and CDR2 is SMNVEV (reference sequence). Deletions cut 5 bases from V and 4 bases from J, with 7 bases between. CDR3 size: 12 residues.

The chain couples TRBV7-2 to TRBJ2-7; 11 bases map to TRBD2. The germline V gene encodes CDR1 SGHTA and CDR2 FQGNSA. This CDR3 comprises 15 residues. V was pared by 3 bases and J by 3 bases, with 4 bases of the junction left unmatched. The CDR3, as DNA: TGTGCCAGCAGCTTGACTAGCGGGGACTACTACGAGCAGTACTTC. Translating it yields CASSLTSGDYYEQYF.

The chain combines TRBV5-6 with TRBJ2-5, with D maybe TRBD1 (6 bases). V gave up 4 bases and J gave up 13 bases, with 17 bases separating them. This CDR3 is built from 12 residues. Germline loops: CDR1 SGHDT, CDR2 YYEEEE. This CDR3 is CASSVQQGFGYF. CDR3 DNA: TGTGCCAGCAGCGTACAACAGGGTTTCGGGTACTTC.

This clone was found a few times. The rearrangement joins TRBV7-9 to TRBJ2-1; D ambiguous. Trimming stripped 1 base from V and 10 bases from J, with 5 bases between. The CDR3 has 11 amino acids. Germline values: CDR1 SEHNR, CDR2 FQNEAQ (reference sequence). The CDR3 region is CASSLGVEQFF. The CDR3 DNA reads TGTGCCAGCAGCTTAGGTGTGGAGCAGTTCTTC.

This clone was seen a handful of times. The rearrangement joins TRBV29-1 to TRBJ2-7; 7 bases align to TRBD1. This CDR3 spans 14 amino acids. The ends lost 7 bases at V and 6 bases at J; junction bases unmatched: 15. Germline values: CDR1 SQVTM, CDR2 ANQGSEA. The CDR3 is CSAVAQGGPGEQYF. The DNA of the CDR3 is TGCAGCGCGGTCGCACAAGGGGGCCCCGGCGAGCAGTACTTC.

This chain connects TRBV5-6 to TRBJ2-3; D gene uncertain. The V and J ends lost 3 bases and 6 bases respectively, with 8 bases between them. The CDR3 length is 12 residues. Germline V gene sequence: CDR1 SGHDT, CDR2 YYEEEE. The CDR3: CASSWVADTQYF. For the CDR3, the DNA is TGTGCCAGCAGCTGGGTAGCCGATACGCAGTATTTT.

The count of this clone is one. The chain is built from TRBV7-2 and TRBJ2-7; D call uncertain. The CDR3 runs to 16 residues. CDR1 and CDR2 (germline): SGHTA, FQGNSA. V was cut by 0 bases and J by 1 base, with 13 bases left in between. The CDR3 is CASSLAHLGMSYEQYF. CDR3 nucleotides: TGTGCCAGCAGCTTAGCCCACTTGGGAATGTCCTACGAGCAGTACTTC.

CDR3 sequence: CASSFGASWDSPLHF. The DNA for the CDR3 is TGTGCCAGCAGTTTTGGGGCGAGTTGGGACTCACCCCTCCACTTT. The J gene is TRBJ1-6, the V gene TRBV28, with D possibly TRBD1 on 5 matching bases. The CDR3 spans 15 residues. Germline values: CDR1 MDHEN, CDR2 SYDVKM. V was pared by 3 bases and J by 10 bases, with 16 bases between.

The rearrangement joins TRBV5-6 to TRBJ2-7, with D possibly being TRBD2 (5 bases). The V end lost 4 bases, the J end lost 2 bases, and 10 bases lay between the germline ends. CDR3 length: 13 residues. Germline loops: CDR1 SGHDT, CDR2 YYEEEE. Here the CDR3 reads CASSGGLTYEQYF. The CDR3 DNA sequence: TGTGCCAGCAGCGGTGGACTTACCTACGAGCAGTACTTC.

This clone was found a few times. The chain uses TRBV6-5 and TRBJ2-1; D call uncertain. Germline V CDR1 and CDR2: MNHEY, SVGAGI. This CDR3 has 13 amino acids. The germline V and J ends were trimmed by 4 bases and 10 bases, with 14 bases remaining between them. The CDR3 region is CASSSRTNGEQFF. The CDR3 DNA reads TGTGCCAGCAGTTCCCGAACGAACGGGGAGCAGTTCTTC.

This clone came up a few times. This chain connects TRBV28 to TRBJ2-4; D is uncertain. The V gene lost 3 bases and the J gene lost 1 base, with 7 bases spanning the gap. CDR3 length: 14 residues. The germline V gene has CDR1 MDHEN and CDR2 SYDVKM. The CDR3 DNA is TGTGCCAGCAGTTTGCTGGAGGCCAAAAACATTCAGTACTTC. It codes for CASSLLEAKNIQYF.

This clone was detected a few times. The rearrangement uses TRBV5-1 and TRBJ2-3; the D call may be TRBD1 or TRBD2 (5 bases each). Germline CDR1 reads SGHRS; CDR2 reads YFSETQ. V lost 2 bases and J 2 bases, leaving 12 bases between the germline ends. The CDR3 loop spans 15 amino acids. The CDR3 reads CASSFGTDFTDTQYF. In DNA form, the CDR3 reads TGCGCCAGCAGCTTCGGGACGGACTTCACAGATACGCAGTATTTT.

The chain is built from TRBV29-1 and TRBJ2-1; 9 bases align to TRBD2. Germline V gene data show CDR1 as SQVTM and CDR2 as ANQGSEA. Losses at the gene ends were 8 bases for V and 10 bases for J; bases not matched to a gene: 15. The CDR3 runs 14 residues. CDR3 sequence: CSSRGREGRGEQFF. CDR3 bases: TGCAGCTCCCGGGGGCGGGAGGGCCGTGGGGAGCAGTTCTTC.

This clone was seen only a few times. The chain carries TRBV5-1 and TRBJ2-3, with 9 bases matching TRBD2. There are 16 residues in the CDR3. Germline V CDR1 and CDR2: SGHRS, YFSETQ. The V and J ends lost 1 base and 2 bases, in that order; junction bases with no gene match: 5. The CDR3 nucleotides read TGCGCCAGCAGCTTGAGAGCGGGGGGCGACACAGATACGCAGTATTTT. This gives the protein CASSLRAGGDTDTQYF.

The chain links TRBV4-1 to TRBJ1-4, with D possibly being TRBD1 (6 bases). Germline V gene data show CDR1 as MGHRA and CDR2 as YSYEKL. V lost 1 base, J lost 7 bases, and 10 bases lay in between. This CDR3 has 14 amino acids. The CDR3, as DNA: TGCGCCAGCAGCCAAGGGGGGGCTCTTGAAAAACTGTTTTTT. As protein: CASSQGGALEKLFF.

The chain employs TRBV29-1 and TRBJ2-7; 11 bases line up with TRBD1. The trim removed 4 bases at V and 5 bases at J, leaving 4 bases unmatched. This CDR3 is built from 13 residues. CDR1 SQVTM and CDR2 ANQGSEA come from the germline V gene. The CDR3 DNA reads TGCAGCGTTGTCGGGGACAGGGGGGACGAGCAGTACTTC. It specifies CSVVGDRGDEQYF.

V usage is TRBV9 and J usage is TRBJ2-1; D is uncertain. The CDR3 has 12 amino acids. CDR1 is SGDLS and CDR2 is YYNGEE in the germline V gene. V dropped 0 bases and J dropped 8 bases, with 6 bases sitting between them. The CDR3 DNA sequence: TGTGCCAGCAGCGTAGTCGACTATGAGCAGTTCTTC. Translated: CASSVVDYEQFF.

The rearrangement uses TRBV7-6 and TRBJ2-2; D gene uncertain. Deletions cut 7 bases from V and 7 bases from J, with 10 bases between. In germline, CDR1 is SGHVS, CDR2 FNYEAQ. The CDR3 extends over 12 amino acids. Here the CDR3 DNA reads TGTGCCAGCACCCCCGGAGTCGGGGAGCTGTTTTTT. It yields the protein CASTPGVGELFF.

The chain combines TRBV29-1 with TRBJ2-1; TRBD2 matches at 7 bases. The CDR3 covers 14 residues. V gave up 3 bases and J gave up 7 bases; unmatched junction bases: 9. Germline V lookup: CDR1 SQVTM, CDR2 ANQGSEA. The CDR3 nucleotides read TGCAGCGTTGACGGGGGAGGGCCTTTTAATGAGCAGTTCTTC. Its translation: CSVDGGGPFNEQFF.

The chain couples TRBV19 to TRBJ1-1; a weak D match, TRBD1 (5 bases). With 8 bases removed from V and 4 bases from J, the gap between germline ends came to 11 bases. Germline CDR1 and CDR2: LNHDA and SQIVND (reference sequence). CDR3 length: 12 residues. The CDR3 region is CASWQGPTEAFF. The CDR3 coding sequence is TGTGCCAGTTGGCAGGGACCCACTGAAGCTTTCTTT. The full variable domain, completed using reference TRBV19 and TRBJ1-1, is DGGITQSPKYLFRKEGQNVTLSCEQNLNHDAMYWYRQDPGQGLRLIYYSQIVNDFQKGDIAEGYSVSREKKESFPLTVTSAQKNPTAFYLCASWQGPTEAFFGQGTRLTVV.

This sequence joins TRBV30 and TRBJ1-1; 7 bases map to TRBD1. Germline CDR1 and CDR2: GTSNPN and SVGIG (reference sequence). Unmatched junction bases numbered 4, after V lost 2 bases and J lost 4 bases. This CDR3 contains 13 residues. DNA for the CDR3: TGTGCCTGGAGTCCGGGACAGCTCACTGAAGCTTTCTTT. Amino acid sequence: CAWSPGQLTEAFF.

The chain's CDR3 is CASSLSIAKNIQYF. DNA of the CDR3: TGTGCCAGCAGTCTCTCCATAGCCAAAAACATTCAGTACTTC. V usage is TRBV28 and J usage is TRBJ2-4; no clear D. Germline CDR1 reads MDHEN; CDR2 reads SYDVKM. The CDR3 contains 14 residues. V lost 5 bases, J lost 0 bases, and 8 bases lay in between.

The chain is built from TRBV4-3 and TRBJ2-1; 10 bases are a match to TRBD2. The CDR3 sequence is 16 residues long. J was trimmed by 3 bases and V by 2 bases; bases with no gene match: 4. Germline lookup yields CDR1 LGHNA and CDR2 YSLEER. CDR3 amino acids: CASSQSAGGDYNEQFF. The CDR3 DNA is TGCGCCAGCAGCCAATCAGCGGGAGGGGACTACAATGAGCAGTTCTTC.

This clone was counted only a few times. V is TRBV5-1 and J is TRBJ1-4, with no clear D. The V end was cut by 4 bases, the J end by 6 bases, with 16 bases between. Germline lookup yields CDR1 SGHRS and CDR2 YFSETQ. This CDR3 has 15 residues. CDR3 protein: CASSLRGESHEKLFF. DNA for the CDR3: TGCGCCAGCAGCCTACGAGGAGAGTCTCATGAAAAACTGTTTTTT.

The J gene is TRBJ2-7, the V gene TRBV27; 7 bases align to TRBD1. This CDR3 contains 15 residues. Per the germline V gene, CDR1 is MNHEY and CDR2 is SMNVEV (reference sequence). With V trimmed by 4 bases and J by 2 bases, 8 bases remained unmatched. The CDR3 DNA reads TGTGCCAGCAGTTCGCAGACAGGGTTTGCCTACGAGCAGTACTTC. It yields the protein CASSSQTGFAYEQYF.

This clone was counted between two and nine times. This rearrangement joins TRBV5-1 to TRBJ2-3; no firm D call. The length of the CDR3 is 12 residues. Deletions cut 5 bases from V and 6 bases from J, with 10 bases between. CDR1 and CDR2 from the germline V gene are SGHRS and YFSETQ. This chain's CDR3 is CASRGSPDTQYF. The CDR3 coding sequence is TGCGCCAGCAGGGGAAGTCCTGATACGCAGTATTTT. Full variable domain (rest looked up from reference TRBV5-1 and TRBJ2-3): KAGVTQTPRYLIKTRGQQVTLSCSPISGHRSVSWYQQTPGQGLQFLFEYFSETQRNKGNFPGRFSGRQFSNSRSEMNVSTLELGDSALYLCASRGSPDTQYFGPGTRLTVL.

This clone was recorded at least ten times. The chain links TRBV19 to TRBJ2-1, with D possibly matching TRBD1 (7 bases). The CDR3 sequence is 19 residues long. Trimming cost V 4 bases and J 4 bases, with 26 bases left between them. Germline assignment: CDR1 LNHDA and CDR2 SQIVND (reference sequence). The CDR3 DNA follows: TGTGCCAGTAGTAGTTTGGGACTTATCCGGGACAGAAATTACAATGAGCAGTTCTTC. It translates to CASSSLGLIRDRNYNEQFF.

This clone has only a few counts. At one boundary the junction diverges from the germline segment, which might be a read error. The chain is built from TRBV2 and TRBJ2-3; 8 bases fit TRBD2. The CDR3 extends over 12 amino acids. CDR1 is SNHLY and CDR2 is FYNNEI in the germline V gene. The CDR3 spells CASSDKRGTISF. CDR3 nucleotide sequence: TGTGCCAGCAGTGATAAGCGGGGGACGATCTCTTTT.

The chain carries TRBV29-1 and TRBJ2-5, with 10 bases aligning to TRBD2. This CDR3 comprises 16 residues. Per germline, CDR1 SQVTM and CDR2 ANQGSEA. After removal of 5 bases from V and 1 base from J, the junction contained 10 bases not matched to a gene. DNA of the CDR3: TGCAGCGTTTTCGGGGGAACTAGCGGGGTCCAAGAGACCCAGTACTTC. It is translated as CSVFGGTSGVQETQYF.

This clone was seen a few times. The V and J genes are TRBV7-9 and TRBJ2-7; D may match TRBD1 or TRBD2 (5 bases each). Germline V gives CDR1 SEHNR, CDR2 FQNEAQ (reference sequence). The CDR3 runs to 14 residues. Trimming removed 0 bases at V and 3 bases at J, with 9 bases between. In DNA form, the CDR3 reads TGTGCCAGCAGCTTAGCGGCAGGGAGCTACGAGCAGTACTTC. It codes for CASSLAAGSYEQYF.

V gene TRBV5-1 combines with J gene TRBJ2-7, with 9 bases matching TRBD1. Germline CDR1 is SGHRS and CDR2 is YFSETQ. The CDR3 spans 16 residues. Unmatched junction bases numbered 7, after V lost 0 bases and J lost 3 bases. CDR3 sequence reads: CASSLAGQGPGYEQYF. CDR3 nucleotides: TGCGCCAGCAGCTTGGCCGGACAGGGGCCTGGCTACGAGCAGTACTTC.

A remark on this clone: Other nucleotide sequences in the sample specify the same CDR3. The chain couples TRBV5-6 to TRBJ2-7, with a possible D match to TRBD2 (5 bases). V was pared by 2 bases and J by 4 bases, with 7 bases between. The germline V gene encodes CDR1 SGHDT and CDR2 YYEEEE. The CDR3 totals 12 residues. The CDR3 sequence is CASSLGGYEQYF. As DNA, the CDR3 is TGTGCCAGCAGCTTAGGAGGTTACGAGCAGTACTTC.